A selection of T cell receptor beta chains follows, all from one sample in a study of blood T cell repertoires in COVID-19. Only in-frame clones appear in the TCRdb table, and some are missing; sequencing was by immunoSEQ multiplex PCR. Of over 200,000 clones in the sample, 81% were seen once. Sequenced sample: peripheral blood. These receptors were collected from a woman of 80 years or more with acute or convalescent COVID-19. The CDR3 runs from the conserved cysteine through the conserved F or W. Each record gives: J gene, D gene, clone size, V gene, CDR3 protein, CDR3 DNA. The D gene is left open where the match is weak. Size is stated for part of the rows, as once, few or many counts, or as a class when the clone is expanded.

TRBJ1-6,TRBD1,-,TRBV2,CASSWTGWNSPLHF,TGCGCCAGCAGTTGGACAGGGTGGAATTCACCCCTCCACTTT
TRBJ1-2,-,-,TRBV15,CATSGGLQAVLADGYTF,TGTGCCACCAGCGGTGGGCTACAGGCCGTCCTGGCGGATGGCTACACCTTC
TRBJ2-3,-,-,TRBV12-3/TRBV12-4,CASSFRGTQYF,TGTGCCAGCAGTTTCCGGGGTACGCAGTATTTT
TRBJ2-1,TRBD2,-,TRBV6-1,CASSEVAGASYNEQFF,TGTGCCAGCAGTGAAGTGGCGGGAGCGAGCTACAATGAGCAGTTCTTC
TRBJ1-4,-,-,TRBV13,CASSLRHSWATNEKLFF,TGTGCCAGCAGCTTGAGACATTCTTGGGCAACTAATGAAAAACTGTTTTTT
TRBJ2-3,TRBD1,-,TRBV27,CASSRDRGTDTQYF,TGTGCCAGCAGTAGGGACAGGGGCACAGATACGCAGTATTTT
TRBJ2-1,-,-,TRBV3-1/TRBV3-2,CASSQGRERSNEQFF,TGTGCCAGCAGCCAAGGACGGGAGAGGTCCAATGAGCAGTTCTTC
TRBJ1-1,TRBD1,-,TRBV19,CASSKDRGKGNTEAFF,TGTGCCAGTAGTAAGGACAGGGGGAAGGGGAACACTGAAGCTTTCTTT
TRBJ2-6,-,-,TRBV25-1,CASSESPGKPGANVLTF,TGTGCCAGCAGTGAATCGCCAGGGAAACCTGGGGCCAACGTCCTGACTTTC
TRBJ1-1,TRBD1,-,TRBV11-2,CASRGTGNTEAFF,TGTGCCAGCAGAGGGACAGGGAACACTGAAGCTTTCTTT
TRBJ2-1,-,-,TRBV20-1,CSVDGSEQFF,TGCAGTGTTGACGGGAGCGAGCAGTTCTTC
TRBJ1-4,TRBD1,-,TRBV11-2,CASSNINTGEASNEKLFF,TGTGCCAGCAGCAATATTAATACAGGGGAAGCTTCTAATGAAAAACTGTTTTTT
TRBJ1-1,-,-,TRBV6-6,CASSYPGQVSEAFF,TGTGCCAGCAGTTACCCGGGACAAGTAAGTGAAGCTTTCTTT
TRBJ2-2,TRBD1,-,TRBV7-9,CASSSWTGTNTGELFF,TGTGCCAGCAGCTCTTGGACAGGAACGAACACCGGGGAGCTGTTTTTT
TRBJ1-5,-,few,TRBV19,CASSTPGNQPQHF,TGTGCCAGTAGTACCCCAGGTAATCAGCCCCAGCATTTT
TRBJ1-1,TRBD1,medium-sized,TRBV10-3,CAIRPVKTGAVPAFF,TGTGCCATCAGACCTGTGAAGACAGGGGCGGTTCCAGCTTTCTTT
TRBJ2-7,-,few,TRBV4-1,CASSQVFNGVDEQYF,TGCGCCAGCAGCCAAGTCTTCAACGGGGTAGACGAGCAGTACTTC
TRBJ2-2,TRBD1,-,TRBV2,CASHGGQGYGTGELFF,TGTGCCAGCCATGGGGGACAGGGTTACGGGACCGGGGAGCTGTTTTTT
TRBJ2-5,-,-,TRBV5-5,CASSLDWGGLETQYF,TGTGCCAGCAGCTTGGACTGGGGGGGCCTTGAGACCCAGTACTTC
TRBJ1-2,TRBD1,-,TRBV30,CAWSAQGAGGYTF,TGTGCCTGGAGTGCCCAGGGGGCGGGGGGCTACACCTTC
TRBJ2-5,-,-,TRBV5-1,CASSPRGAAYQETQYF,TGCGCCAGCAGCCCTAGGGGTGCGGCCTACCAAGAGACCCAGTACTTC
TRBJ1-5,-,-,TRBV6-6,CASSLLAPNSNQPQHF,TGTGCCAGCAGTCTACTAGCCCCAAATAGCAATCAGCCCCAGCATTTT
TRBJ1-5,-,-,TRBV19,CASSSLDYSNQPQHF,TGTGCCAGTAGTTCTCTCGACTATAGCAATCAGCCCCAGCATTTT
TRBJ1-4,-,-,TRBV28,CASSSEGKLFF,TGTGCCAGCAGTTCTGAGGGAAAACTGTTTTTT
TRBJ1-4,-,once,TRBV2,CASTLGNTGEKLFF,TGTGCCAGCACCTTGGGAAACACGGGGGAAAAACTGTTTTTT
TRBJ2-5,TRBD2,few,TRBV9,CASSVTSGPLAETQYF,TGTGCCAGCAGCGTGACTAGCGGGCCCCTCGCGGAGACCCAGTACTTC